This T cell receptor (beta chain) was found in a study of blood T cell repertoires in COVID-19. Trimming took 2 bases from V and 6 from J; bases not matched to a gene: 4. The germline CDR1 and CDR2 sequences are KGHSH and LQKENI. CDR3 length: 14 residues. TCRdb's copy holds only in-frame clones and misses some; the assay was immunoSEQ multiplex PCR. The sample lists about 300,000 clones, around 87% occurring once. This receptor was identified in a man between 65 and 85 years old with acute or convalescent COVID-19. V usage is TRBV18 and J usage is TRBJ2-1; 7 bases align to TRBD1. The sequenced sample was peripheral blood. CDR3: CASSPNDRANEQFF. The CDR3 DNA reads TGTGCCAGCTCACCAAACGACAGGGCCAATGAGCAGTTCTTC. Full variable domain (remainder filled in from reference TRBV18 and TRBJ2-1): NAGVMQNPRHLVRRRGQEARLRCSPMKGHSHVYWYRQLPEEGLKFMVYLQKENIIDESGMPKERFSAEFPKEGPSILRIQQVVRGDSAAYFCASSPNDRANEQFFGPGTRLTVL.